The clone carrying this TCR beta chain was observed many times. Its antigen is unidentified. This entry is derived from a study of blood T cells in healthy people across ages. Study findings and constraints: As age increased, TCR beta diversity per million T cells fell in a roughly linear fashion.

V lost 3 bases and J lost 8, with 14 bases in between. CDR1 is SGHRS, CDR2 YFSETQ, per germline. The CDR3 spans 13 residues. PCR was performed a second time for about 7 to 12 cycles using a sample-barcoded 5' primer and a J-beta primer mix. Each CDR3 protein gets one entry after TCRdb re-called the 5' RACE reads with MiXCR. The data hold fewer than 950,000 distinct CDR3 sequences, with 35% to 40% observed a single time. Sequencing was carried out using blood. J is TRBJ1-2 and V is TRBV5-1; D not resolved. The source is a man between 18 and 29 years old in good health. CDR3 residues: CASSSQGGAGYTF. CDR3 coding DNA: TGCGCCAGCAGCTCACAAGGTGGCGCGGGCTACACCTTC.